These T cell receptor beta chains were read from a single sample in a study of T cell changes during pregnancy in multiple sclerosis. The method was immunoSEQ multiplex PCR; TCRdb's version includes in-frame clones alone and lacks a portion of them. The table includes about 65,000 clones, 85% to 95% detected once. Sequences were derived from CD8+ T cells from peripheral blood mononuclear cells, sampled in the third trimester of pregnancy. The source of these receptors is a female donor in good health, enrolled as a control in a pregnancy study. Each CDR3 is given with its conserved first and last residue. D genes are given only for firm matches. Some rows mark clone size as missing; the rest say once, few, many or name a class of expanded clone.

CDR3aa,CDR3nt,v_gene,j_gene,abundance,d_gene
CASSLGQGKNEQFF,TGCGCCAGCAGCTTGGGACAGGGAAAGAATGAGCAGTTCTTC,TRBV5-1,TRBJ2-1,-,TRBD1
CASSSTDSYYGYTF,TGTGCCAGCAGCAGTACCGACAGCTACTATGGCTACACCTTC,TRBV27,TRBJ1-2,-,-
CASRTGAYEQYF,TGTGCCAGCCGGACAGGGGCCTACGAGCAGTACTTC,TRBV27,TRBJ2-7,-,TRBD1
CASSQGLTGASYEQYF,TGCGCCAGCAGCCAAGGGTTGACAGGTGCATCCTACGAGCAGTACTTC,TRBV4-3,TRBJ2-7,-,-
CASSQDYAGAGTEAFF,TGCGCCAGCAGCCAAGATTATGCGGGCGCCGGAACTGAAGCTTTCTTT,TRBV4-3,TRBJ1-1,-,-
CASSEGVGGADEQFF,TGTGCCAGCAGTGAAGGCGTCGGGGGGGCCGATGAGCAGTTCTTC,TRBV2,TRBJ2-1,-,TRBD2
CASSQGGGAYEQYF,TGCGCCAGCAGCCAAGGAGGGGGGGCCTACGAGCAGTACTTC,TRBV4-3,TRBJ2-7,-,-
CASSDPPGDTSYEQYF,TGTGCCAGCAGCGACCCCCCCGGCGACACTTCCTACGAGCAGTACTTC,TRBV7-2,TRBJ2-7,-,-
CASSQERGGLSYGYTF,TGTGCCAGCAGCCAAGAAAGGGGGGGGCTGAGCTATGGCTACACCTTC,TRBV4-2,TRBJ1-2,-,-
CAISDRTGDGQETQYF,TGTGCCATCAGTGACAGAACAGGGGACGGCCAAGAGACCCAGTACTTC,TRBV10-3,TRBJ2-5,-,TRBD1
CASSDSERGTTDTQYF,TGTGCCAGCAGTGACTCTGAGCGGGGAACCACAGATACGCAGTATTTT,TRBV6-4,TRBJ2-3,-,TRBD2
CSVEGASGQLNTEAFF,TGCAGCGTTGAAGGGGCCTCGGGACAGTTGAACACTGAAGCTTTCTTT,TRBV29-1,TRBJ1-1,-,TRBD1
CASSLLSAGQGINEQFF,TGTGCCAGCAGTTTATTAAGCGCGGGACAGGGCATCAATGAGCAGTTCTTC,TRBV27,TRBJ2-1,-,TRBD1
CASSPTGTGLLGRTEAFF,TGTGCCAGCAGCCCAACCGGGACAGGGCTACTAGGGCGGACTGAAGCTTTCTTT,TRBV5-6,TRBJ1-1,-,TRBD1
CASSKGTSEISYEQYF,TGTGCCAGCAGCAAAGGGACTAGCGAGATCTCCTACGAGCAGTACTTC,TRBV21-1,TRBJ2-7,-,-
CAWRGSYAYEQYF,TGTGCCTGGAGGGGCTCATACGCCTACGAGCAGTACTTC,TRBV30,TRBJ2-7,-,-
CASSSPGTGRNYGYTF,TGTGCCAGCAGCTCACCCGGGACAGGGAGAAACTATGGCTACACCTTC,TRBV11-2,TRBJ1-2,-,TRBD1
CASSSGQGATNEKLFF,TGTGCCAGCAGTTCCGGACAGGGAGCAACTAATGAAAAACTGTTTTTT,TRBV28,TRBJ1-4,-,TRBD1
CASSLGGTGQYQETQYF,TGTGCCAGCAGCTTAGGAGGGACAGGGCAGTACCAAGAGACCCAGTACTTC,TRBV7-9,TRBJ2-5,-,TRBD1
CASAQGAGGYTF,TGTGCCAGCGCTCAGGGGGCGGGTGGCTACACCTTC,TRBV27,TRBJ1-2,once,TRBD1
CASSLAQGASYEQYF,TGCGCCAGCAGCTTGGCACAGGGGGCGTCCTACGAGCAGTACTTC,TRBV5-1,TRBJ2-7,-,TRBD1
CASSQAETIGYEQYF,TGCGCCAGCAGCCAAGCCGAGACAATAGGTTACGAGCAGTACTTC,TRBV4-3,TRBJ2-7,-,-
CASSVFSGGTSDTQYF,TGTGCCAGCAGCGTATTCTCGGGGGGCACGTCAGATACGCAGTATTTT,TRBV9,TRBJ2-3,once,-
CAWTSGAGANVLTF,TGTGCCTGGACCTCAGGGGCTGGGGCCAACGTCCTGACTTTC,TRBV30,TRBJ2-6,-,-
CASSGGGVPEETQYF,TGCGCCAGCAGCGGGGGGGGAGTTCCGGAAGAGACCCAGTACTTC,TRBV5-1,TRBJ2-5,-,TRBD2
CASSQKYNEQFF,TGTGCCAGCAGTCAGAAATACAATGAGCAGTTCTTC,TRBV2,TRBJ2-1,-,-
CASSLTGGQPQHF,TGTGCCAGCAGCTTGACAGGGGGTCAGCCCCAGCATTTT,TRBV5-6,TRBJ1-5,-,TRBD1
CASSFRGDTQYF,TGTGCCAGCAGCTTCAGGGGTGATACGCAGTATTTT,TRBV13,TRBJ2-3,-,-